The entry that follows covers one T cell receptor (beta chain) sequence. How the authors handled the data: From reference gene primer amplification, estimates of nucleated cell counts were derived. Data came from immunoSEQ multiplex PCR; TCRdb stores just in-frame clones and leaves some out. V, J and clone size are taken as reported in that table, and D and trimming were inferred from the DNA itself. The data hold 200,000 to 300,000 clones, with about nine tenths observed a single time. The sample comes from a study of blood T cell repertoires in COVID-19. The CDR3 is 16 amino acids. V was clipped by 5 bases and J by 4 bases; unmatched bases: 11. CDR1 and CDR2 (germline): SEHNR, FQNEAQ (reference sequence).

The source is a man aged 35-49 years who had recovered from COVID-19. V is TRBV7-9 and J is TRBJ2-3, with 8 bases matching TRBD2. Sequenced material: peripheral blood. As DNA, the CDR3 is TGTGCCAGCAGCCCAAGGACTAGCTTTAACGCAGATACGCAGTATTTT. Its translation is CASSPRTSFNADTQYF.